This TCR beta chain derives from a study of beta chain features in type 1 diabetes (dated by TCRdb to 2017 to 2018). Concerning the study at large: Mean age, gender distribution, total cell number and subset yield did not differ between patients and healthy donors. Across all samples, 107,917,701 sorted cells were examined, and cell number per subset correlated strongly with RNA yield. The study compared TCRB repertoires of sorted circulating CD4+ T cell subsets between recently diagnosed type 1 diabetes patients and matched healthy donors. Regulatory and stem cell-like memory subsets were obtained from only 8 patients and roughly 8 healthy donors, while naive and central memory subsets were obtained from all 30 or so donors.

The entire amount of isolated RNA was reverse transcribed using the High Capacity cDNA Reverse Transcription Kit, so the sequenced TCRB transcripts were expressed ones. Deep immunoSEQ sequencing was performed on naive, central memory and regulatory T cell samples, with an average of about 3.57 million total reads per sample. After sorted cells were lysed in RLT buffer, RNA was extracted with DNase-treated RNeasy Micro or Mini kits, with the choice depending on cell number. To prevent cross-contamination, every cell subset was processed on its own, while patient and healthy donor samples were processed together. Using the immunoSEQ multiplex PCR, TCRB sequences were amplified from cDNA into 87-bp fragments spanning the CDR3 region. Sequencing of the amplicons was performed on the Illumina HiSeq platform. The authors processed their data as follows. PCR bias was corrected computationally using synthetic template baselines, and reads within Hamming distance 2 were collapsed, with unmergeable singletons discarded. Reads were aligned to IMGT to assign V, D and J genes, CDR3 length, and insertions or deletions at six rearrangement sites. Within each subset, clonotype counts were normalized to sorted cell number, and only after that were true diversity and Gini coefficients computed with the tcR R package. The overlap coefficient, calculated on TCRB nucleotide sequences, was used to measure repertoire sharing. As a proxy for the pre-selection repertoire, out-of-frame TCRB sequences from naive cells were analyzed. Sourced from immuneACCESS, this table was stored by TCRdb with only in-frame sequences that have V and J called. A share of the clones is absent; for the studies checked, an unresolved V gene accounts for under half, and the remainder has no known explanation. Clonal size and the V and J genes are those of that table, whereas D and trimming came from the DNA. The table for this sample lists 430,000 or so clones; about an eighth of them were counted only once. The top ten constitute 0.046% of the sample.

A few counts support this clone. Its binding antigen is unknown. No base-level quality is on record; no much larger clone is a single base apart. From each donor, a single peripheral blood sample of about 110 mL on average was drawn into heparinised tubes. A BD FACSAria II and a panel including CD45RO, CCR7, CD25, CD127, CD95 and CD27 were used to sort naive, central memory, regulatory and stem cell-like memory CD4+ T cells. All sorted populations exceeded 98% purity. PBMCs were isolated immediately by Lymphoprep density gradient centrifugation and stained directly without culture. To minimize batch effects, samples were stained and sorted in pairs, one healthy donor with one patient per experiment. From the cysteine up to the phenylalanine, the CDR3 has a length of 15 residues. The DNA shown is the 45-base CDR3, in frame from base 1. V gives up 4 bases and J gives up 5 bases, and the segment between their germline ends measures 12 bases. Taken from the germline V gene, the CDR1 and CDR2 loops are LGHNA and YSLEER.

General study outcomes and caveats: Type 1 diabetes patients showed a moderate but significant shortening of TCRB CDR3 length in all four CD4+ subsets. PCR might favor shorter templates, but patient and control samples were amplified and corrected together, so any skew would affect both groups equally. Because cDNA was sequenced instead of genomic DNA, activated cells with high expression could be over-represented, although the groups did not differ in activation or CD3 levels. Because small numbers of individuals were included in the HLA sub-analyses, any influence of HLA type on TCRB rearrangement was left unresolved. The naive, central memory and regulatory TCRB repertoires appeared to resemble one another more closely among patients than among healthy donors. At VDJ recombination sites, patients with type 1 diabetes made fewer insertions and deleted more nucleotides, a pattern implying thymic rearrangement abnormalities.

The TCR was taken from a woman aged 18-29 years in good health. In this chain, TRBV4-3 is recombined with TRBJ1-6; no D gene call is confident. Input material: naive CD4+ T cells from blood. The meaning of the sample's cell subset or site label: true naive CD4+ T cells. The DNA is TGCGCCAGCAGCCTGTCACAAGCGAATAATTCACCCCTCCACTTT. Translated, this is CASSLSQANNSPLHF.